A single T cell receptor beta chain is shown here with its context. Its target is unknown. The CDR3 consists of 15 residues. The germline V gene has CDR1 LNHNV and CDR2 YYDKDF (reference sequence). Deletions cut 5 bases from V and 2 bases from J, with 14 bases between. A universal primer site was incorporated via template switching, and the cDNA contained unique molecular identifiers. One entry per CDR3 protein, called by TCRdb with MiXCR from the 5' RACE reads. Of about 810,000 distinct CDR3 sequences in the sample, roughly an eighth were seen once. The data derive from a study of identical twins. Study-wide findings and caveats: Modeled out-of-frame TCR alpha sharing in monozygotic twins fell below observed levels. Reduced insertions were recorded for abundant cord blood beta clonotypes, with no such pattern in memory repertoires.

The same sample was also studied in work on yellow fever vaccine responses in identical twins.

The gene calls are TRBV15 and TRBJ2-3; a weak D match, TRBD1 (6 bases). The TCR originated in a woman under 30 in good health. What was sequenced was PBMCs. The DNA for the CDR3 is TGTGCCACCAGCCCCCTGGACAGCTACACAGATACGCAGTATTTT. Protein product: CATSPLDSYTDTQYF.